These 20 T cell receptor beta chains came from one sample sequenced in a study of cytomegalovirus exposure and HLA in healthy donors. 60 Vbeta and 13 Jbeta primers were used in PCR. Some clones are missing from TCRdb's copy, which holds only in-frame ones; the method was immunoSEQ multiplex PCR. The sample shows 35,000 to 50,000 clones, 60% to 80% of them seen only once. The material sequenced was PBMCs. These receptors all stem from a young man in good health and CMV-seronegative.

This clone was detected only once. The chain has TRBV11-2 and TRBJ2-7, with a possible D match to TRBD2 (6 bases). The CDR3 runs 19 residues. Germline V gene sequence: CDR1 SGHAT, CDR2 FQNNGV. Trimming pared 1 base from V and 2 bases from J, leaving 24 bases between. The CDR3 reads CASSLVVLALGSGPYEQYF. The DNA of the CDR3 is TGTGCCAGCAGCTTAGTAGTCCTAGCGTTAGGGTCTGGACCCTACGAGCAGTACTTC. Looking up the rest from reference TRBV11-2 and TRBJ2-7 gives the full variable domain: EAGVAQSPRYKIIEKRQSVAFWCNPISGHATLYWYQQILGQGPKLLIQFQNNGVVDDSQLPKDRFSAERLKGVDSTLKIQPAKLEDSAVYLCASSLVVLALGSGPYEQYFGPGTRLTVT.

Only one count was recorded for this clone. CDR3 coding DNA: TGTGCCAGCAGCCCAGGACAACTCCTCTATAATTCACCCCTCCACTTT. Protein product: CASSPGQLLYNSPLHF. The V and J genes are TRBV7-7 and TRBJ1-6; maybe TRBD1 (5 bases). V lost 5 bases and J 3 bases, leaving 14 bases between the germline ends. The length of the CDR3 is 16 residues. Per germline, CDR1 SSHAT and CDR2 FNYEAQ (reference sequence).

This clone has more than one count but fewer than ten. The rearrangement uses TRBV19 and TRBJ2-5; possible D gene TRBD2, 6 bases. Per germline, CDR1 LNHDA and CDR2 SQIVND (reference sequence). V was cut by 6 bases and J by 0 bases, with 11 bases left in between. The CDR3 contains 14 residues. CDR3 sequence reads: CASRRGRNQETQYF. In DNA form, the CDR3 reads TGTGCCAGTAGACGGGGGAGAAACCAAGAGACCCAGTACTTC.

This sequence joins TRBV10-1 and TRBJ2-1; 8 nucleotides align to TRBD1. The CDR3 has 16 amino acids. J was trimmed by 6 bases and V by 2 bases; bases with no gene match: 9. CDR1 and CDR2 from the germline V gene are WNHNN and SYGVQD (reference sequence). In DNA, the CDR3 is TGCGCCAGCAGTGAGGGGTTCGGGACAGGCTCCAATGAGCAGTTCTTC. Its translation: CASSEGFGTGSNEQFF.

This clone has more than one count but fewer than ten. The chain uses TRBV19 and TRBJ2-2; D is undetermined. The CDR3 has 18 residues. V dropped 5 bases and J dropped 1 base, with 20 bases sitting between them. The germline V gene encodes CDR1 LNHDA and CDR2 SQIVND (reference sequence). The CDR3 DNA reads as TGTGCCAGTAGTGTGGAGAGGAAGTCCAGCTTGAACACCGGGGAGCTGTTTTTT. Encoded protein: CASSVERKSSLNTGELFF.

This clone was seen more than once but under ten times. The chain is built from TRBV5-5 and TRBJ2-7; D might be TRBD1 (6 bases). The CDR3 loop spans 15 amino acids. Germline V gene lookup returns CDR1 SGHKS and CDR2 YYEKEE (reference sequence). Trimming took off 4 bases at V and 3 bases at J, with 17 bases between the two ends. In DNA form, the CDR3 reads TGTGCCAGCAGCCCAACCTCAGGGGAAAACTACGAGCAGTACTTC. Translated: CASSPTSGENYEQYF.

This clone was counted between two and nine times. The chain recombines TRBV5-6 with TRBJ1-6; 10 bases match TRBD1. The CDR3 covers 17 residues. Germline-derived CDR1 and CDR2 are SGHDT and YYEEEE. Germline trimming cut 4 bases from V and 5 bases from J; bases unmatched to any gene: 9. CDR3 in DNA: TGTGCCAGCAGCCATCTGACAGGGGGCTACAATAATTCACCCCTCCACTTT. This encodes CASSHLTGGYNNSPLHF.

V gene TRBV19 combines with J gene TRBJ1-5; weak D call: TRBD1 (6 bases). CDR3 size: 15 residues. Germline CDR1 reads LNHDA; CDR2 reads SQIVND (reference sequence). V lost 3 bases and J 6 bases, leaving 15 bases between the germline ends. The CDR3 coding sequence is TGTGCCAGTAGTATTAGCGACAGGCGGGTTCAGCCCCAGCATTTT. This translates into CASSISDRRVQPQHF.

In its sample, this clone was seen once. The chain carries TRBV5-6 and TRBJ1-1, with 9 bases identical to TRBD1. CDR3 length: 13 residues. The V gene's germline CDR1 is SGHDT and CDR2 YYEEEE. Losses at the gene ends were 4 bases for V and 5 bases for J; bases not matched to a gene: 3. CDR3 in DNA: TGTGCCAGCAGCCGGACAGGGGTTACTGAAGCTTTCTTT. Translating gives CASSRTGVTEAFF.

V usage is TRBV7-3 and J usage is TRBJ1-5; D unclear. The CDR3 is 13 residues long. From germline, CDR1 is SGHTA and CDR2 FQGTGA. V was trimmed by 2 bases and J by 7 bases, leaving 9 bases between them. CDR3 amino acids: CASSLGPEQPQHF. The CDR3 region has the DNA TGTGCCAGCAGCTTAGGGCCCGAACAGCCCCAGCATTTT.

A single count supports this clone. The rearrangement uses TRBV18 and TRBJ2-1, with D uncertain. CDR3 length equals 19 residues. In germline, CDR1 is KGHSH, CDR2 LQKENI. The V and J ends lost 3 bases and 1 base respectively, with 22 bases between them. The CDR3 DNA is TGTGCCAGCTCACCCCGTCTAGATGCCAAAATCCAATCCTACAATGAGCAGTTCTTC. Its translation: CASSPRLDAKIQSYNEQFF. Based on the CDR3 plus reference TRBV18 and TRBJ2-1, the full variable domain is NAGVMQNPRHLVRRRGQEARLRCSPMKGHSHVYWYRQLPEEGLKFMVYLQKENIIDESGMPKERFSAEFPKEGPSILRIQQVVRGDSAAYFCASSPRLDAKIQSYNEQFFGPGTRLTVL.

J is TRBJ2-1 and V is TRBV7-2, with D unclear. This CDR3 has 15 residues. The V end lost 1 base, the J end lost 10 bases, and 17 bases lay between the germline ends. Germline loops: CDR1 SGHTA, CDR2 FQGNSA. CDR3 nucleotides: TGTGCCAGCAGCTTAGAACCGTTAGGAGTTCAGGAGCAGTTCTTC. This encodes CASSLEPLGVQEQFF.

The chain combines TRBV7-9 with TRBJ2-5; no firm D call. Trimming shortened V by 5 bases and J by 6 bases, and 10 bases separated the two germline ends. The CDR3 length is 12 residues. Germline values: CDR1 SEHNR, CDR2 FQNEAQ (reference sequence). CDR3 region: CASSPDWKTQYF. The CDR3 DNA is TGTGCCAGCAGCCCAGACTGGAAGACCCAGTACTTC.

This chain connects TRBV4-3 to TRBJ2-3; 8 bases match TRBD2. Looked up from germline, CDR1 is LGHNA and CDR2 is YSLEER. The length of the CDR3 is 18 residues. V trimming: 4 bases; J trimming: 4 bases; junction bases outside the gene matches: 16. DNA of the CDR3: TGCGCCAGCAGCCCGGGCCTCGGCGGGAGGTTAATGGCAGATACGCAGTATTTT. Its translation: CASSPGLGGRLMADTQYF.

This clone was picked up a small number of times. The chain carries TRBV4-1 and TRBJ2-3, with TRBD2 as a possible D gene (5 bases). The CDR3 totals 12 residues. Trimming removed 3 bases from V and 5 bases from J, with 6 bases in between. Germline CDR1 and CDR2: MGHRA and YSYEKL. CDR3 sequence reads: CASSQRVDTQYF. CDR3 nucleotide sequence: TGCGCCAGCAGCCAGAGGGTAGATACGCAGTATTTT.

The V and J genes are TRBV4-1 and TRBJ1-4, with TRBD1 matching 7 bases. This CDR3 spans 14 amino acids. The germline V gene encodes CDR1 MGHRA and CDR2 YSYEKL. The V gene end was trimmed by 4 bases and the J gene end by 3 bases; junction bases not matched to a gene: 2. The CDR3 nucleotides are TGCGCCAGCAGCCTCGGGACAGCTAATGAAAAACTGTTTTTT. Amino acids: CASSLGTANEKLFF.

The CDR3 nucleotides read TGCGCCAGCAGCCAAGAGTTGGGGTGGGGGCATGAGCAGTTCTTC. Its translation: CASSQELGWGHEQFF. V gene TRBV4-3 combines with J gene TRBJ2-1, with a possible D match to TRBD1 (6 bases). This CDR3 comprises 15 residues. Germline CDR1 LGHNA, CDR2 YSLEER. Trimming left V 0 bases short and J 8 bases short, with 14 bases between.

This CDR3 is CAWKSPNRVDNQPQHF. CDR3 sequence (DNA): TGTGCCTGGAAGTCACCGAACAGGGTGGACAATCAGCCCCAGCATTTT. The rearrangement links TRBV30 to TRBJ1-5, with D possibly matching TRBD1 (6 bases). The CDR3 is 16 amino acids. Trimming cost V 4 bases and J 3 bases, with 19 bases left between them. Germline CDR1 reads GTSNPN; CDR2 reads SVGIG (reference sequence).

This clone appeared once. The J gene is TRBJ2-7, the V gene TRBV10-1; TRBD2 agrees at 7 bases. The V segment lost 2 bases and the J segment 2 bases; nucleotides outside the gene matches: 3. The germline V gene encodes CDR1 WNHNN and CDR2 SYGVQD (reference sequence). The length of the CDR3 is 14 residues. Here the CDR3 DNA reads TGCGCCAGCAGTGAGGGAGGGAGGGCCTACGAGCAGTACTTC. Residues: CASSEGGRAYEQYF.

The V and J genes are TRBV7-7 and TRBJ1-5, with D tentatively TRBD1 (6 bases). Per germline, CDR1 SSHAT and CDR2 FNYEAQ (reference sequence). This CDR3 contains 16 residues. V lost 1 base to trimming and J lost 3 bases, with 13 bases between them. The CDR3 DNA reads as TGTGCCAGCAGCTTAGAGGGGAGGGGGATCAATCAGCCCCAGCATTTT. This translates into CASSLEGRGINQPQHF.